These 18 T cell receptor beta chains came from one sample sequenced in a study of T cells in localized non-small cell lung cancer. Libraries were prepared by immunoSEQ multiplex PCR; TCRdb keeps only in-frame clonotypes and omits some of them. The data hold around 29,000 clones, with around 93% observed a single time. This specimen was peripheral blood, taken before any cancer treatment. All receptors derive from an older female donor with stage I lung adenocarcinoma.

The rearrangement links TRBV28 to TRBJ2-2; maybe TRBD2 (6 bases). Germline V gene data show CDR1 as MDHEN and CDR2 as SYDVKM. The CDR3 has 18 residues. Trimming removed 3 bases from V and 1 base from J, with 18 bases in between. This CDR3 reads CASSFEGLADKNTGELFF. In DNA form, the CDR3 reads TGTGCCAGCAGTTTTGAGGGACTCGCAGACAAGAACACCGGGGAGCTGTTTTTT.

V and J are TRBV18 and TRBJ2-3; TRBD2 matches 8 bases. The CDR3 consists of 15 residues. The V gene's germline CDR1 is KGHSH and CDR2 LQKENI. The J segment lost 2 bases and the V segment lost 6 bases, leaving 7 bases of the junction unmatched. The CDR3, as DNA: TGTGCCAGCTCTCGACAGCGGGGGACCACAGATACGCAGTATTTT. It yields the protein CASSRQRGTTDTQYF.

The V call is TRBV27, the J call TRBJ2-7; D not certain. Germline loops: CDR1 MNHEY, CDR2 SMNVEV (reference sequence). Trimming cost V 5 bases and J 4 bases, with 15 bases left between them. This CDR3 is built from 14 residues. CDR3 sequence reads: CASSTSRGVYEQYF. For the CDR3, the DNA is TGTGCCAGCAGTACCTCCCGTGGGGTTTACGAGCAGTACTTC.

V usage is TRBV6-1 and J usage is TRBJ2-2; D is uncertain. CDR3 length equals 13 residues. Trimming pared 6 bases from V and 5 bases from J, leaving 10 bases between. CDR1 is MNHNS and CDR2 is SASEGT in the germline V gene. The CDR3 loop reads CASSRGVTGELFF. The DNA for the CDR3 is TGTGCCAGCAGCCGTGGGGTGACCGGGGAGCTGTTTTTT.

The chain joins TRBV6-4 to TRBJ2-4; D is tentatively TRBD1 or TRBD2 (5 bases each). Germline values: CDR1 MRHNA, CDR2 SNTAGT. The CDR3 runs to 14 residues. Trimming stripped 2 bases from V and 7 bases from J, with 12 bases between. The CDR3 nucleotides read TGTGCCAGCAGTGACGGGGGAACTCGGAACATTCAGTACTTC. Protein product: CASSDGGTRNIQYF.

This CDR3 is CASSEYQGFGGDGYTF. The CDR3 DNA sequence: TGTGCCAGCAGTGAATATCAAGGGTTCGGTGGGGATGGCTACACCTTC. The rearrangement links TRBV6-4 to TRBJ1-2; D remains ambiguous. The CDR3 consists of 16 residues. Between the trimmed V and J ends, which lost 3 bases and 6 bases, there was a span of 20 bases. The germline gives CDR1 MRHNA, CDR2 SNTAGT.

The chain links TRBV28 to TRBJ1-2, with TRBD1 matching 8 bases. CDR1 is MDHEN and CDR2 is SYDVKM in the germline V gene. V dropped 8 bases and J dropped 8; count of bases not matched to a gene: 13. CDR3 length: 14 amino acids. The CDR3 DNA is TGTGCCAGCGGGGCAGTCGACAGGGGAGGCGGCTACACCTTC. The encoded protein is CASGAVDRGGGYTF.

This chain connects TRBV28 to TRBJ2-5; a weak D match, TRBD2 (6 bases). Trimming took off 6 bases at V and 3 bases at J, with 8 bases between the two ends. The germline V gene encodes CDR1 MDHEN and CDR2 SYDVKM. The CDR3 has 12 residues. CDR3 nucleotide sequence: TGTGCCAGCAGCCCGGGGGAAGAGACCCAGTACTTC. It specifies CASSPGEETQYF.

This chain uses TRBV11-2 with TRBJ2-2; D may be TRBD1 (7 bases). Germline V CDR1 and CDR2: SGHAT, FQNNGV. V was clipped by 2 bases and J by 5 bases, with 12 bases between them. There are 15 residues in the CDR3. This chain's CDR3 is CASSLNAGGTGELFF. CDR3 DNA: TGTGCCAGCAGCTTAAACGCAGGGGGGACCGGGGAGCTGTTTTTT. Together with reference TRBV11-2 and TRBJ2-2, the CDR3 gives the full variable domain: EAGVAQSPRYKIIEKRQSVAFWCNPISGHATLYWYQQILGQGPKLLIQFQNNGVVDDSQLPKDRFSAERLKGVDSTLKIQPAKLEDSAVYLCASSLNAGGTGELFFGEGSRLTVL.

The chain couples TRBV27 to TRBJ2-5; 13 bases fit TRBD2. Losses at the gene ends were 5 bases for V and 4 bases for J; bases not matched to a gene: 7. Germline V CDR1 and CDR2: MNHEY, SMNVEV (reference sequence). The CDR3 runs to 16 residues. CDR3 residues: CASSPRTSGGAETQYF. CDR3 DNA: TGTGCCAGCAGTCCGAGAACTAGCGGGGGGGCAGAGACCCAGTACTTC.

CDR3 coding DNA: TGTGCCAGCAGTTATCTGGGAAATATAGTTGGTGGCTACACCTTC. This encodes CASSYLGNIVGGYTF. The chain links TRBV6-5 to TRBJ1-2, with D hard to call. V was pared by 3 bases and J by 7 bases, with 18 bases between. Per germline, CDR1 MNHEY and CDR2 SVGAGI. The CDR3 has 15 residues.

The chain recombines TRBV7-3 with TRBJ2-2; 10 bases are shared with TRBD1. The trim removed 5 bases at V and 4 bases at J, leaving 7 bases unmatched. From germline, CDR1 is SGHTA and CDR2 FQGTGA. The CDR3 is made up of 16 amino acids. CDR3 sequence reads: CASSRQGASSTGELFF. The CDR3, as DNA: TGTGCCAGCAGCCGACAGGGGGCAAGTAGCACCGGGGAGCTGTTTTTT.

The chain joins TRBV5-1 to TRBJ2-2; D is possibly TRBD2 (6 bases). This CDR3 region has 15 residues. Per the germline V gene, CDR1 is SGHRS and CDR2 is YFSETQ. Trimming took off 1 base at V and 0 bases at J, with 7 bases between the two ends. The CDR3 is CASSLIAANTGELFF. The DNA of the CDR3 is TGCGCCAGCAGCTTGATAGCGGCGAACACCGGGGAGCTGTTTTTT.

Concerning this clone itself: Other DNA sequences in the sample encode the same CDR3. Here the CDR3 reads CASSYSRTGGYEQYF. DNA for the CDR3: TGTGCCAGCAGTTACTCCCGGACAGGAGGCTACGAGCAGTACTTC. This rearrangement joins TRBV6-5 to TRBJ2-7; 7 bases line up with TRBD1. The CDR3 is made up of 15 amino acids. CDR1 is MNHEY and CDR2 is SVGAGI in the germline V gene. The trim removed 0 bases at V and 3 bases at J, leaving 5 bases unmatched.

CDR3: CASSLTISVGELFF. The CDR3 nucleotides read TGCGCCAGCAGCTTGACCATTTCAGTGGGGGAGCTGTTTTTT. This chain uses TRBV5-1 with TRBJ2-2, with no clear D. V lost 1 base and J 8 bases, leaving 12 bases between the germline ends. CDR1 is SGHRS and CDR2 is YFSETQ in the germline V gene. There are 14 residues in the CDR3.

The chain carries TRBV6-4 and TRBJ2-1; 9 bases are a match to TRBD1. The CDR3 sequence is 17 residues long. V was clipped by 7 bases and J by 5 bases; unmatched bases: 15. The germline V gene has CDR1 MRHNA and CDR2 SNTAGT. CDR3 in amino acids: CASIRTGVHPGDNEQFF. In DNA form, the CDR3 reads TGTGCCAGCATCAGGACAGGGGTCCACCCCGGGGACAATGAGCAGTTCTTC.

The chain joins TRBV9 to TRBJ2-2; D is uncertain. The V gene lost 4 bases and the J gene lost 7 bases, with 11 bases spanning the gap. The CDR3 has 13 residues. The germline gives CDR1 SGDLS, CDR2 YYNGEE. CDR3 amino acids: CASSLSGVGELFF. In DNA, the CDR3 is TGTGCCAGCAGCTTAAGTGGGGTCGGGGAGCTGTTTTTT.

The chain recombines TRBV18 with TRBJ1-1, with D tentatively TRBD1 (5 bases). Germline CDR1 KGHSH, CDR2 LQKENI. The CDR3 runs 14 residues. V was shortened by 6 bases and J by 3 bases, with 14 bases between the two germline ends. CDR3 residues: CASSQGLGDTEAFF. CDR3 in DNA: TGTGCCAGCTCCCAGGGACTGGGGGACACTGAAGCTTTCTTT.